A selection of T cell receptor beta chains follows, all from one sample in a study of T cells in Graves' hyperthyroidism and ophthalmopathy. TCRdb itself ran the multiplex PCR reads through MiXCR, one entry per CDR3 protein. The sample shows under 300,000 distinct CDR3 sequences, approximately 23% of them seen only once. Sequencing input: blood. These receptors were taken from a man aged 25 to 40 with Graves' ophthalmopathy. Each CDR3 is given with its conserved first and last residue. The D gene is left open where the match is weak. Clone size is given for some rows only: seen once, a few or many times, or a class if the clone is expanded.

CDR3 DNA,CDR3 protein,J gene,D gene,clone size,V gene
TGTGCCAGCGGCGTAGCATTCGGGAGCGACTATGGCTACACCTTC,CASGVAFGSDYGYTF,TRBJ1-2,-,-,TRBV9
TGCAGCGTTGAGAGGGGAGGGGGCGGCGGCTACACCTTC,CSVERGGGGGYTF,TRBJ1-2,TRBD1,-,TRBV29-1
TGTGCCAGCTCATCCGGGACTATTTACAATGAGCAGTTCTTC,CASSSGTIYNEQFF,TRBJ2-1,TRBD2,many,TRBV18
TGTGCCAGCAGCCAGATTGCGTTAGACGGGGAGCTGTTTTTT,CASSQIALDGELFF,TRBJ2-2,-,many,TRBV3-1
TGCGCCAGCAGCTTGGAGGGACACCCCACAGATACGCAGTATTTT,CASSLEGHPTDTQYF,TRBJ2-3,-,many,TRBV5-1
TGTTCAGGACATCCCCCTTTTTGCACTAGCAGCTACGAGCAGTACTTC,CSGHPPFCTSSYEQYF,TRBJ2-7,-,-,TRBV12-5
TGTGCCAGCAGAACCGGACAGGGGGCGCATAATGAGCAGTTCTTC,CASRTGQGAHNEQFF,TRBJ2-1,TRBD1,-,TRBV27
TGTGCCAGCTCACCTCGACAGGGAGTTTACGAGCAGTACTTC,CASSPRQGVYEQYF,TRBJ2-7,TRBD1,many,TRBV18
TGTGCCAGCAGTTTCGATCGTTGGGCTAGCGGGATCACCTCGGCAGATACGCAGTATTTT,CASSFDRWASGITSADTQYF,TRBJ2-3,TRBD2,many,TRBV12-3/TRBV12-4
TGTGCCAGCTATTTTCTTGGGGACCCCCTAAGTCAGCCCCAGCATTTT,CASYFLGDPLSQPQHF,TRBJ1-5,-,few,TRBV6-1
TGTGCCAGCTCCTCGGCGGGAGTGAGGGATACGCAGTATTTT,CASSSAGVRDTQYF,TRBJ2-3,TRBD2,few,TRBV18
TGTGCCAGCAGGTATACTAGCGGAGCCTCCTACGAGCAGTACTTC,CASRYTSGASYEQYF,TRBJ2-7,TRBD2,many,TRBV11-2
TGTGCCAGCAGCTTAGCGTACCAGAGAACTAGCACAGATACGCAGTATTTT,CASSLAYQRTSTDTQYF,TRBJ2-3,-,-,TRBV7-2
TGTGCCATTTCGACAGGGGAGACCTATGGCTACACCTTC,CAISTGETYGYTF,TRBJ1-2,TRBD1,-,TRBV10-3
TGCGCCAGCAGCTTGGGGCTACCCTCCTACGAGCAGTACTTC,CASSLGLPSYEQYF,TRBJ2-7,-,-,TRBV5-1
TGCAGTGCTGAGCCCTCGGGGCGCTATGGCTACACCTTC,CSAEPSGRYGYTF,TRBJ1-2,-,-,TRBV20-1
TGCGCCAGCAGCTTGGCAACTCCTATCACCTACGAGCAGTACTTC,CASSLATPITYEQYF,TRBJ2-7,-,few,TRBV5-1
TGTGCCAGCAGCCAAGAGATGGGCTCCTACAATGAGCAGTTCTTC,CASSQEMGSYNEQFF,TRBJ2-1,-,-,TRBV14
TGTGCCAGCAGTCCTCTGCTAGCGGCTAGCACAGATACGCAGTATTTT,CASSPLLAASTDTQYF,TRBJ2-3,TRBD2,many,TRBV3-1
TGTGCCAGCAGCCAGGAGGCCCGGGGGACCCAGTACTTC,CASSQEARGTQYF,TRBJ2-5,-,-,TRBV28
TGCAGTGCTACGGACAACCAGAATGAAAAACTGTTTTTT,CSATDNQNEKLFF,TRBJ1-4,-,-,TRBV20-1
TGTGCCAGCAGTCCCCCGGGACTAGCGGGACCCACAGATACGCAGTATTTT,CASSPPGLAGPTDTQYF,TRBJ2-3,TRBD2,-,TRBV12-3/TRBV12-4
TGTGCCAGCACCCTTGACGTACAGCCCCAGCATTTT,CASTLDVQPQHF,TRBJ1-5,-,many,TRBV12-3/TRBV12-4
TGTGCCATTGGGAGCGGCTCTCCCACAGATACGCAGTATTTT,CAIGSGSPTDTQYF,TRBJ2-3,-,-,TRBV24-1
TGTGCCTGGAGAGGCAGGGTGAACACTGAAGCTTTCTTT,CAWRGRVNTEAFF,TRBJ1-1,-,-,TRBV30
TGTGCCAGCAGCCAGAGGGCGAATCAGCCCCAGCATTTT,CASSQRANQPQHF,TRBJ1-5,-,-,TRBV11-3
TGTGCCAGCAGCCAAGGGGCTTCAAACACCGGGGAGCTGTTTTTT,CASSQGASNTGELFF,TRBJ2-2,-,few,TRBV4-2
TGTGCCAGCAGCCATCGGGCGTACCAAGAGACCCAGTACTTC,CASSHRAYQETQYF,TRBJ2-5,-,many,TRBV3-1
TGCGCCAGCCAAGACAGTCCCTACGAGCAGTACTTC,CASQDSPYEQYF,TRBJ2-7,-,-,TRBV5-1